The sequence of this TCR beta chain was determined in a study of T-cell reconstitution after alpha-beta-depleted transplantation in children. TCRbeta library construction was performed incorporating unique molecular identifiers. In TCRdb, the PCR reads were re-called with MiXCR into one record per CDR3 protein. The sample yields hundreds of thousands of distinct CDR3 sequences, 8% to 11% seen once. Germline CDR1 reads DFQATT; CDR2 reads SNEGSKA (reference sequence). This CDR3 has 15 residues. V was shortened by 3 bases and J by 3 bases, with 18 bases between the two germline ends. This clonotype was picked up many times.

J is TRBJ2-7 and V is TRBV20-1; D unclear. The sequencing here drew on PBMCs from the stem cell graft donor, taken from the stem cell graft. This receptor was taken from a human donor who donated a stem cell graft to a child with acute myeloid leukemia. The CDR3 spells CSASTPGATRYEQYF. DNA for the CDR3: TGCAGTGCTAGTACCCCTGGAGCGACCCGCTACGAGCAGTACTTC.